The TCR beta chain described here comes from a study of metastatic and nonmetastatic thyroid tumors. This clone has a count of ten or more. TCRdb ran MiXCR on the PCR reads. The top ten clones hold nearly 3.5% of a sample with around 35,000 clones, roughly 15% of them seen once. Among the patients, none had received any treatment before thyroid surgery. The CDR3 runs 14 residues. V was pared by 0 bases and J by 2 bases, with 0 bases of the junction left unmatched. Germline V gene lookup returns CDR1 MNHNS and CDR2 SASEGT. This chain joins TRBV6-1 and TRBJ2-5; 7 nucleotides match TRBD2. The sequenced sample consisted of blood. The receptor was derived from a female donor with papillary thyroid cancer or a benign thyroid nodule (not recorded which). Some clones in this sample may be carry-over from other donors' samples. The CDR3 DNA is TGTGCCAGCAGTGAAGCGGGAGGGCAAGAGACCCAGTACTTC. It encodes CASSEAGGQETQYF.